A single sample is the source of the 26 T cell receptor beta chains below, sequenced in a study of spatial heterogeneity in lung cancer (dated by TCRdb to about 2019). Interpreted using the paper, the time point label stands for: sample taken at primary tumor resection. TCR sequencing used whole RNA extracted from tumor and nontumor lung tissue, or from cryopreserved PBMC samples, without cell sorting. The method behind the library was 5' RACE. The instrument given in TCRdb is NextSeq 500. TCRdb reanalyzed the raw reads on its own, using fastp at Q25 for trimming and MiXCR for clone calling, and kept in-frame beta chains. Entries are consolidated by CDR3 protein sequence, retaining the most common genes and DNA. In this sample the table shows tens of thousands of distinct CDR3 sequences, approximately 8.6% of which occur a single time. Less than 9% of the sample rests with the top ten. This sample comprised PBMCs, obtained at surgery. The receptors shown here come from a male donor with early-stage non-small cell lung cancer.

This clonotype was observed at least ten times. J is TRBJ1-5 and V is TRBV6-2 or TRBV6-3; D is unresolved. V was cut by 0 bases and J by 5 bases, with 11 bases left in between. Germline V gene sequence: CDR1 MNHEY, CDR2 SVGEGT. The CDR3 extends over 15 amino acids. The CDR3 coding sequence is TGTGCCAGCAGTTACTCGACTCTTCTGGATCAGCCCCAGCATTTT. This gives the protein CASSYSTLLDQPQHF.

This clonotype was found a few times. In DNA, the CDR3 is TGTGCCAGCAGCTTAGGGTCAGGGCGCAATGAGCAGTTCTTC. Amino acids: CASSLGSGRNEQFF. The chain has TRBV11-2 and TRBJ2-1; a weak D match, TRBD1 (5 bases). V lost 1 base and J lost 6, with 10 bases in between. The CDR3 runs to 14 residues. Germline lookup yields CDR1 SGHAT and CDR2 FQNNGV.

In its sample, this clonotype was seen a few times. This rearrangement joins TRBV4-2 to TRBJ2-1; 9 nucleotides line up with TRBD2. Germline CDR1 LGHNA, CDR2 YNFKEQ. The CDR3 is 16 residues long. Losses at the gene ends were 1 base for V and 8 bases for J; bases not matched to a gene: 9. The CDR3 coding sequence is TGTGCCAGCAGCCAAGTTGGAGCGGGAGGTTCGGATGAGCAGTTCTTC. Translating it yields CASSQVGAGGSDEQFF.

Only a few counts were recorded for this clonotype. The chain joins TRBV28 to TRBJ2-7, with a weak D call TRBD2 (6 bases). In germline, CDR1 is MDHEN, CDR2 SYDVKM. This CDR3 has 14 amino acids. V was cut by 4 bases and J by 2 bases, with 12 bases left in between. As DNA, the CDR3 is TGTGCCAGCAGTTCCGGGACTGGTACCTACGAGCAGTACTTC. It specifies CASSSGTGTYEQYF.

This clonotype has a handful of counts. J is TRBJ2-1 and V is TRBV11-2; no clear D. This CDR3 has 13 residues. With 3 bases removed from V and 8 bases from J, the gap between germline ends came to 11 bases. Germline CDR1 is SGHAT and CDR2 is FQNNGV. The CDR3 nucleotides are TGTGCCAGCAGCTTGAGAGTGAGGCATGAGCAGTTCTTC. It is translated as CASSLRVRHEQFF.

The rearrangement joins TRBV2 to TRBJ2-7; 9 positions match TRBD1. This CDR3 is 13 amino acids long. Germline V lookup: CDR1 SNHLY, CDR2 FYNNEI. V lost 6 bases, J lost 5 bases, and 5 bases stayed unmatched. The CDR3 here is CASRDRGSDEQYF. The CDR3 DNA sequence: TGTGCCAGCAGGGACAGGGGTTCCGACGAGCAGTACTTC.

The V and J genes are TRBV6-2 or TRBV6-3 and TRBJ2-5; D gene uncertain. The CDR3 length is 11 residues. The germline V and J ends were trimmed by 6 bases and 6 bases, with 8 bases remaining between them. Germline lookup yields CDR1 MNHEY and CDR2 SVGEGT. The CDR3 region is CASRTSKTQYF. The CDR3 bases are TGTGCCAGCAGAACTTCAAAGACCCAGTACTTC.

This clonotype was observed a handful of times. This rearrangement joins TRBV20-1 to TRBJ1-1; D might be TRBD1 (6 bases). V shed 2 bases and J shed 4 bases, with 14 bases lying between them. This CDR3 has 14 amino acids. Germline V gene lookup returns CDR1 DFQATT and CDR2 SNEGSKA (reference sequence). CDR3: CSARLGARGTEAFF. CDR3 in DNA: TGCAGTGCTAGATTGGGGGCCAGGGGCACTGAAGCTTTCTTT.

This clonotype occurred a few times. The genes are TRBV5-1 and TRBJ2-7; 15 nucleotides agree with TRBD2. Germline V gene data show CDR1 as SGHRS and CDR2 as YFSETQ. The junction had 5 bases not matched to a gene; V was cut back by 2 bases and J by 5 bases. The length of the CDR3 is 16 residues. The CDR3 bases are TGCGCCAGCAGCTTAGGACTAGCGGGAGGGCTGAACGAGCAGTACTTC. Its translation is CASSLGLAGGLNEQYF.

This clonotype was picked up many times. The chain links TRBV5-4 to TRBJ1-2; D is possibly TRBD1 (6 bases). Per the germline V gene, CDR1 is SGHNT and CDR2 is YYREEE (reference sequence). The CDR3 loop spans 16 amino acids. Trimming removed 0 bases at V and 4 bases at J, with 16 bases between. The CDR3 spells CASSLGGTGRSYGYTF. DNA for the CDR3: TGTGCCAGCAGCTTGGGAGGAACAGGGCGCAGCTATGGCTACACCTTC.

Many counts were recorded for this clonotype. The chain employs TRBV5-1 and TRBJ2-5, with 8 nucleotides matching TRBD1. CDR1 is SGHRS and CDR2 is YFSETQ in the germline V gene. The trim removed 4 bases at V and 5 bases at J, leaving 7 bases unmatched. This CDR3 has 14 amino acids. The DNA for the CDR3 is TGCGCCAGCAGCCCGGGACAGGTGAGGGAGACCCAGTACTTC. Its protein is CASSPGQVRETQYF.

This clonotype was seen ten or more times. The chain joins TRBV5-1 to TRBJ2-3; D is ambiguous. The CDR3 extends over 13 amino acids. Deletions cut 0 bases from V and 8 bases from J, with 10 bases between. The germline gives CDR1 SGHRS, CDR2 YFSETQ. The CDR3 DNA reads TGCGCCAGCAGCTTGGAGGCCCCAGTTACGCAGTATTTT. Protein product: CASSLEAPVTQYF. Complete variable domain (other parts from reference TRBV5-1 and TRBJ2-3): KAGVTQTPRYLIKTRGQQVTLSCSPISGHRSVSWYQQTPGQGLQFLFEYFSETQRNKGNFPGRFSGRQFSNSRSEMNVSTLELGDSALYLCASSLEAPVTQYFGPGTRLTVL.

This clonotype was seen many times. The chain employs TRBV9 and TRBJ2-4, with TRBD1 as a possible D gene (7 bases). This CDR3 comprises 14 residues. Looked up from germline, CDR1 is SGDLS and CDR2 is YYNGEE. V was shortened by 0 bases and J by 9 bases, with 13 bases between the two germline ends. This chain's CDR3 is CASSVAPQGGIQYF. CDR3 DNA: TGTGCCAGCAGCGTAGCCCCCCAGGGGGGCATTCAGTACTTC.

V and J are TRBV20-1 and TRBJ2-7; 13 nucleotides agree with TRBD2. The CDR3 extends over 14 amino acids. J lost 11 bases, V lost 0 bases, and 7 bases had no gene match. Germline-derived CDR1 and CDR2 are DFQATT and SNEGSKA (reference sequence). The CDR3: CSAREGGTSGTKYF. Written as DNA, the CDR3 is TGCAGTGCTAGAGAGGGCGGGACTAGCGGGACGAAGTACTTC.

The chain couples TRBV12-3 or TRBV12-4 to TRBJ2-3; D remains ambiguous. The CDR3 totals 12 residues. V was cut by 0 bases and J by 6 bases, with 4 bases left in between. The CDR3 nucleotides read TGTGCCAGCAGTTTAGCGAAGGATACGCAGTATTTT. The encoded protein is CASSLAKDTQYF.

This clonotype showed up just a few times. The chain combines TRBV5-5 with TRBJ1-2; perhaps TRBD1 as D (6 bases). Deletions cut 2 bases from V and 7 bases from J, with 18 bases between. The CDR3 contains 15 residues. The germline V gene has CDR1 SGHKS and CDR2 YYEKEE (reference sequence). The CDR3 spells CASSFDPTGYAGYTF. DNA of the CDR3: TGTGCCAGCAGCTTCGACCCCACAGGGTACGCTGGCTACACCTTC.

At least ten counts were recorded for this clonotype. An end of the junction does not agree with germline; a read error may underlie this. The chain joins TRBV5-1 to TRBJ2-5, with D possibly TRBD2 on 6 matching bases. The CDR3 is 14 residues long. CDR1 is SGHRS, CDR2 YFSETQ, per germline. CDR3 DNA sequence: TGTGCCAGCAGCTTGGATCGGGGGAGAGAGACCCAGTACTTC. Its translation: CASSLDRGRETQYF. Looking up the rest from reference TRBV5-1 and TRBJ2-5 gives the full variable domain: KAGVTQTPRYLIKTRGQQVTLSCSPISGHRSVSWYQQTPGQGLQFLFEYFSETQRNKGNFPGRFSGRQFSNSRSEMNVSTLELGDSALYLCASSLDRGRETQYFGPGTRLLVL.

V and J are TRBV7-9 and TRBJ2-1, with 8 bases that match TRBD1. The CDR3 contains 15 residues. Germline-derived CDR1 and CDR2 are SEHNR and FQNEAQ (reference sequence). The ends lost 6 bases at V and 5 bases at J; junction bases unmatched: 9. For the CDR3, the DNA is TGTGCCAGCAGTCCTGGGAACAGGGGGGACAATGAGCAGTTCTTC. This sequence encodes CASSPGNRGDNEQFF. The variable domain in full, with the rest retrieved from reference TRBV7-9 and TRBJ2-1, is DTGVSQNPRHKITKRGQNVTFRCDPISEHNRLYWYRQTLGQGPEFLTYFQNEAQLEKSRLLSDRFSAERPKGSFSTLEIQRTEQGDSAMYLCASSPGNRGDNEQFFGPGTRLTVL.

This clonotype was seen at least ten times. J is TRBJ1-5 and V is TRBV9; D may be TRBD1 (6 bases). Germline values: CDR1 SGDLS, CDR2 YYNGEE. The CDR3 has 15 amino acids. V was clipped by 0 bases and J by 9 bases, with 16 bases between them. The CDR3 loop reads CASSVGSGTLAPQHF. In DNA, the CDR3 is TGTGCCAGCAGCGTAGGCTCCGGGACACTAGCGCCCCAGCATTTT.

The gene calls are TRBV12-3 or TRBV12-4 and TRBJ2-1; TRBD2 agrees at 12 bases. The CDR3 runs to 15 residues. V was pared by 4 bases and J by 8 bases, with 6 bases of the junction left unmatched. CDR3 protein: CASSWDGTSGYEQFF. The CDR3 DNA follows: TGTGCCAGCAGTTGGGACGGGACTAGCGGGTATGAGCAGTTCTTC.

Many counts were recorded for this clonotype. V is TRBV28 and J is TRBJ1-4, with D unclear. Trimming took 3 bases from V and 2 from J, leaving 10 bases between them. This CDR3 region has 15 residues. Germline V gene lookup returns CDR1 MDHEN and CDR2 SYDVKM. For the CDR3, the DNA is TGTGCCAGCAGTTTGCCGTTTTCGACTAATGAAAAACTGTTTTTT. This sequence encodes CASSLPFSTNEKLFF.

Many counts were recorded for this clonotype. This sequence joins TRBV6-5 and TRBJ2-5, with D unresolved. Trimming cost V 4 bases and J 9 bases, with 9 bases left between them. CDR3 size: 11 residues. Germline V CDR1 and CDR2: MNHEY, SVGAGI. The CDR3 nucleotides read TGTGCCAGCAGTTCCCGAGGAGCCCAGTACTTC. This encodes CASSSRGAQYF.

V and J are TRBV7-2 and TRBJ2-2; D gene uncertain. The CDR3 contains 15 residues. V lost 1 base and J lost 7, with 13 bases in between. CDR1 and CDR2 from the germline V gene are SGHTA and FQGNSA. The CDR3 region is CASSLEPRIGGELFF. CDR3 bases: TGTGCCAGCAGCTTAGAACCTAGAATAGGCGGGGAGCTGTTTTTT.

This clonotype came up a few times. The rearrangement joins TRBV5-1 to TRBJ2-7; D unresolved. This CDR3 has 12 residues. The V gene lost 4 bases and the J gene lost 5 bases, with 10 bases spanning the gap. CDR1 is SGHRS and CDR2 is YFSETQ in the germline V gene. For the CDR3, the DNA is TGCGCCAGCAGCGATGGATGGGACGAGCAGTACTTC. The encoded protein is CASSDGWDEQYF.

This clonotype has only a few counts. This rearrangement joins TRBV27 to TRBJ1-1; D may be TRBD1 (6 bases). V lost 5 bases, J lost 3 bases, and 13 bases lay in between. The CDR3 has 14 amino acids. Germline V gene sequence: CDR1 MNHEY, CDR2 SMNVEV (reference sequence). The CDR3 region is CASSPLQGYTEAFF. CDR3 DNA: TGTGCCAGCAGTCCTCTACAGGGATACACTGAAGCTTTCTTT.

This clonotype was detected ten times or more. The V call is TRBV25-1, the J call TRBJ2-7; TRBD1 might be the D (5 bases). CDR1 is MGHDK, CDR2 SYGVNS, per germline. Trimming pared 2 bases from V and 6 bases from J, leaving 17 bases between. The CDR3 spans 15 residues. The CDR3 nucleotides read TGTGCCAGCAGTGAAACGACAGTGGTCGCATCCGAGCAGTACTTC. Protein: CASSETTVVASEQYF.